This record looks at one TCR beta chain sequence and its context. The clone's antigen remains unknown. No much larger clone exists at a distance of one base, and base qualities are not known. This entry is derived from a study of blood T cell repertoires in COVID-19 (dated by TCRdb to about 2020). Turning to the overall study: The collaborator samples originated in the United States, Italy and Spain and spanned the acute and convalescent phases of COVID-19. The material from the prospective study consisted of cDNA or gDNA derived from T cells, B-cell-depleted T cells, or PBMCs. Subjects who had been exposed to COVID-19, were actively infected with it, or had recovered from it provided the deeply sampled blood TCRbeta repertoires that made up the dataset. A freely available public database, intended as a resource for researchers studying the immune response to SARS-CoV-2, is where the repertoires were released. Samples came from the ongoing ImmuneRACE study (first 160 participants) plus 1,254 subjects from 6 global collaborators. Nearly every sample came with metadata listing a de-identified subject ID, COVID-19 status, age in years and sex. HLA class I and class II types, where available, came from metadata supplied by the sample provider rather than from assay-based typing. On the study overall, not on this receptor specifically: The amount of clinical and demographic metadata varied by source and participant and was provided uncurated.

The immunoSEQ Assay, a bias-controlled multiplex PCR, was used to amplify TCRbeta CDR3 regions from genomic DNA. From the authors' description of their analysis: The number of nucleated cells in each sample was estimated from the amplification of reference gene primers within the assay. To quantify the absolute abundance of each unique TCRbeta CDR3 rearrangement, sequence reads were collapsed and filtered. For each sample, productive Simpson clonality was calculated by taking the square root of Simpson's diversity index across productive rearrangements. TCRdb re-hosts the immuneACCESS table, in-frame sequences only. Its copies lack some clones; in the studies checked, an unresolved V gene accounts for under half of them, and the cause for the rest is not known. V, J and clone size derive from that table, while D and trimming were established from the DNA sequence. The sample table records 190,000 or so clones; about 87% of these occur just once. The ten largest clonotypes hold 2.5% to 3.5% of the sample.

Collaborating institutions collected whole blood in K2EDTA tubes following their own protocols. For TCRbeta analysis, collaborator samples were shipped as frozen whole blood, as isolated PBMCs, or as DNA extracted from either sample type. V is cut by 3 bases and J by 7 bases, and the space between the germline ends is 8 bases. The CDR1 and CDR2 encoded by the germline V gene are SGDLS and YYNGEE. The CDR3 has 12 amino acids, counting the end cysteine and phenylalanine. Only the CDR3 region is kept as DNA, spanning 36 bases read in frame from base 1. The TCR sequence derives from a middle-aged man with active or convalescent COVID-19. The sequencing sample was made of peripheral blood. Recombination joined TRBV9 with TRBJ2-1; tentative D gene TRBD1, with 6 bases matching. This receptor carries the CDR3 CASSADSNEQFF. The base sequence is TGTGCCAGCAGCGCGGACAGTAATGAGCAGTTCTTC. With all but the CDR3 taken from the reference TRBV9 and TRBJ2-1 genes, the full variable domain is: DSGVTQTPKHLITATGQRVTLRCSPRSGDLSVYWYQQSLDQGLQFLIQYYNGEERAKGNILERFSAQQFPDLHSELNLSSLELGDSALYFCASSADSNEQFFGPGTRLTVL.